This section outlines one T cell receptor beta chain sequence together with its context. Its antigen is not known. The V end was cut by 2 bases, the J end by 5 bases, with 18 bases between. The CDR3 is made up of 16 amino acids. Germline assignment: CDR1 WNHNN and CDR2 SYGVQD (reference sequence). TCRdb's copy holds only in-frame clones and misses some; the assay was immunoSEQ multiplex PCR. Here the sample spans fewer than 350,000 clones, 88% being singletons. The data were obtained in a study of cytomegalovirus exposure and HLA in healthy donors. Notes on the study in general: Reported performance of the classifier showed diagnosis of cytomegalovirus status with high specificity and sensitivity. Despite most TCR sequences being rare, some public TCRs occurred in many donors.

The study drew the donors from its approximately 110-subject validation cohort, separate from the roughly 700-subject first cohort. This chain joins TRBV10-1 and TRBJ2-5; a weak D match, TRBD2 (6 bases). Material: PBMCs. The receptor was isolated from a woman aged 18-29 years in good health and CMV-seronegative. The CDR3 sequence: CASSEGPVAAGETQYF. The CDR3 DNA follows: TGCGCCAGCAGTGAGGGTCCGGTAGCGGCCGGGGAGACCCAGTACTTC.